What follows are 9 T cell receptor beta chains derived from one specimen sequenced in a study of T cells in Graves' hyperthyroidism and ophthalmopathy. RNA transcripts yielded amplified TCR beta CDR3 regions. An initial round of RT-PCR targeting the TCR CDR3 relied on the HTBI primer set. Via MiXCR, TCRdb re-called the multiplex PCR reads, giving one row per CDR3 protein. The sample contains 500,000 to 550,000 distinct CDR3 sequences, 20% of which appear only once. The sample consisted of blood. The receptors stem from a man younger than 35 with Graves' hyperthyroidism.

This clonotype occurred many times. This sequence joins TRBV12-3 or TRBV12-4 and TRBJ1-5; D gene ambiguous. CDR3 length: 14 amino acids. Trimming took 1 base from V and 4 from J, leaving 8 bases between them. This chain's CDR3 is CASSLDKANQPQHF. In DNA form, the CDR3 reads TGTGCCAGCAGTTTAGATAAGGCTAATCAGCCCCAGCATTTT.

The chain employs TRBV9 and TRBJ1-1; unclear D gene. This CDR3 region has 16 residues. The germline V and J ends were trimmed by 4 bases and 5 bases, with 21 bases remaining between them. The germline CDR1 and CDR2 sequences are SGDLS and YYNGEE. For the CDR3, the DNA is TGTGCCAGCAGCTCTCCCGGGCCCCTTGGCGAGACTGAAGCTTTCTTT. Translation gives CASSSPGPLGETEAFF.

This clonotype was recorded at least ten times. The rearrangement uses TRBV6-5 and TRBJ2-6; D is undetermined. The CDR3 runs to 15 residues. CDR1 and CDR2 (germline): MNHEY, SVGAGI. Trimming took off 11 bases at V and 0 bases at J, with 14 bases between the two ends. In nucleotides, the CDR3 is TGTGCCGCACACCTCTCCTCCTCTGGGGCCAACGTCCTGACTTTC. Translating it yields CAAHLSSSGANVLTF.

This clonotype was counted many times. V gene TRBV2 combines with J gene TRBJ2-4, with D perhaps matching TRBD2 (5 bases). This CDR3 has 14 amino acids. Trimming took off 6 bases at V and 2 bases at J, with 11 bases between the two ends. Germline V gives CDR1 SNHLY, CDR2 FYNNEI. CDR3: CASSHTSSKNIQYF. The CDR3 bases are TGTGCCAGCAGCCATACTAGTTCCAAAAACATTCAGTACTTC.

The rearrangement joins TRBV11-2 to TRBJ2-5, with 8 bases fitting TRBD2. V lost 2 bases to trimming and J lost 4 bases; unmatched junction nucleotides: 9. The CDR3 is 16 residues long. Germline CDR1 reads SGHAT; CDR2 reads FQNNGV. CDR3 protein: CASSLIRGGGTETQYF. The CDR3 DNA reads TGTGCCAGCAGCTTAATTCGGGGGGGTGGAACAGAGACCCAGTACTTC.

This clonotype was recorded many times. CDR3 sequence reads: CASSEPRGNSNQPQHF. The CDR3 DNA sequence: TGTGCCAGCAGTGAACCCAGGGGAAATAGCAATCAGCCCCAGCATTTT. The chain employs TRBV2 and TRBJ1-5; a weak D match, TRBD1 (6 bases). The CDR3 totals 16 residues. Germline values: CDR1 SNHLY, CDR2 FYNNEI. Trimming took off 2 bases at V and 0 bases at J, with 11 bases between the two ends.

The chain uses TRBV6-1 and TRBJ2-7; no clear D gene. Between the trimmed V and J ends, which lost 6 bases and 2 bases, there was a span of 11 bases. CDR3 length: 13 residues. Looked up from germline, CDR1 is MNHNS and CDR2 is SASEGT. For the CDR3, the DNA is TGTGCCAGCAGATCCACGGGCGCCTACGAGCAGTACTTC. Translation: CASRSTGAYEQYF.

This clonotype was seen more than once but under ten times. This sequence joins TRBV19 and TRBJ1-5; tentatively, D is TRBD1 (6 bases). The CDR3 has 16 residues. The ends were cut back, 3 bases at V and 7 bases at J, with 19 bases in the middle. Germline values: CDR1 LNHDA, CDR2 SQIVND (reference sequence). The CDR3 DNA follows: TGTGCCAGTAGTATCCGAGCACAAGGGGGTTGGCAGCCCCAGCATTTT. Translated, it gives CASSIRAQGGWQPQHF.

This clonotype was counted once. The chain uses TRBV18 and TRBJ1-1; possibly TRBD1 for D (5 bases). This CDR3 is built from 13 residues. Germline values: CDR1 KGHSH, CDR2 LQKENI. V was trimmed by 5 bases and J by 6 bases, leaving 13 bases between them. This chain's CDR3 is CASSFSGTPEAFF. CDR3 nucleotides: TGTGCCAGCTCATTCTCAGGGACCCCTGAAGCTTTCTTT.